This record concerns one T cell receptor beta chain sequence. Its cognate antigen is unknown. A single base separates this from a much larger clone, so it may be a read error. The data are from a study of shared clonotypes between healthy human individuals. The overall study: CD4 naive and memory got three plates each, CD8 naive two, CD8 memory one.

In the original processing: Sequence data from immunoSEQ were junction-only and lacked quality scores; consequently, filtering differed. Measured with immunoSEQ multiplex PCR; TCRdb has only the in-frame clones, and not every one. That table supplies the V and J calls and clone size; D and trimming were determined from the DNA. The table shows around 1.1 million clones, with approximately 75% occurring only once. Study-level points and caveats: Memory subsets generally showed smaller estimated richness than naive subsets did. Blood was the sole source, and tissue repertoires probably differ.

The V and J ends lost 3 bases and 1 base respectively, with 6 bases between them. CDR3 length equals 13 residues. Looked up from germline, CDR1 is SGHNT and CDR2 is YYREEE (reference sequence). The sequence was obtained from a man younger than 35 in good health. Some clones in this sample may be carry-over from other donors' samples. The V and J genes are TRBV5-4 and TRBJ2-3, with a weak D call TRBD1 (5 bases). The sample comprised memory CD4+ T cells from PBMCs. Subset noted: CD45RA-negative fraction. The CDR3 sequence is CASSSRGTDTQYF. DNA for the CDR3: TGTGCCAGCAGCTCCAGGGGCACAGATACGCAGTATTTT.